A few counts support the clone carrying this TCR beta chain. Antigen specificity is unknown. MiXCR, run by TCRdb on the RACE reads, gives a single entry per CDR3 protein. The sample holds approximately 75,000 distinct CDR3 sequences; 8.5% are singletons and the top ten take roughly 3%. This CDR3 has 12 amino acids. Germline-derived CDR1 and CDR2 are SEHNR and FQNEAQ (reference sequence). V lost 6 bases and J lost 0, with 4 bases in between. These data originate in a study of human T cells and chemical hapten exposure. The time point: patch test 2, 6 weeks after DPC sensitization. Specified treatment: therapeutic diphenylcyclopropenone sensitization with weekly scalp DPC. Study outcomes and limitations: The study found that PT1 expanded TCR counts correlated positively with patch test score.

Sequenced here: whole blood, sampled in connection with sensitization to the hapten diphenylcyclopropenone (DPC). This receptor was obtained from a woman in her 50s with alopecia areata. Some clones in this sample may be carry-over from other donors' samples. J is TRBJ2-3 and V is TRBV7-9; D is uncertain. The CDR3 here is CASRDSTDTQYF. The CDR3 DNA sequence: TGTGCCAGCAGGGATAGCACAGATACGCAGTATTTT.